Following are 13 T cell receptor beta chains from one sample sequenced in a study of cytomegalovirus exposure and HLA in healthy donors. The PCR employed 60 Vbeta primers together with 13 Jbeta primers. Data came from immunoSEQ multiplex PCR; TCRdb stores just in-frame clones and leaves some out. The sample carries over 100,000 clones, more than 65% recorded once. Sequencing was performed on PBMCs. Receptor source: a woman in her twenties or thirties in good health and CMV-seronegative.

As for this clone: The same CDR3 can be traced to other DNA sequences in this sample. The rearrangement uses TRBV6-5 and TRBJ1-1; D is unresolved. CDR1 and CDR2 from the germline V gene are MNHEY and SVGAGI. V was shortened by 0 bases and J by 6 bases, with 8 bases between the two germline ends. This CDR3 comprises 13 residues. Here the CDR3 reads CASSYSSGSEAFF. For the CDR3, the DNA is TGTGCCAGCAGTTACTCGTCCGGGTCTGAAGCTTTCTTT.

The V and J genes are TRBV11-2 and TRBJ2-1; perhaps TRBD2 as D (7 bases). The germline V gene has CDR1 SGHAT and CDR2 FQNNGV. There are 16 residues in the CDR3. Between the trimmed V and J ends, which lost 4 bases and 7 bases, there was a span of 20 bases. In nucleotides, the CDR3 is TGTGCCAGCAGCTCCTGGGGGGGGGCACTATCAAATGAGCAGTTCTTC. It codes for CASSSWGGALSNEQFF. The variable domain in full, completed from reference TRBV11-2 and TRBJ2-1, reads EAGVAQSPRYKIIEKRQSVAFWCNPISGHATLYWYQQILGQGPKLLIQFQNNGVVDDSQLPKDRFSAERLKGVDSTLKIQPAKLEDSAVYLCASSSWGGALSNEQFFGPGTRLTVL.

The chain is built from TRBV29-1 and TRBJ2-3; TRBD1 matches at 7 bases. Germline assignment: CDR1 SQVTM and CDR2 ANQGSEA. V trimming: 6 bases; J trimming: 4 bases; junction bases outside the gene matches: 10. CDR3 length equals 14 residues. CDR3 protein: CSVGPGQYSDTQYF. DNA for the CDR3: TGCAGCGTCGGACCGGGACAGTACTCAGATACGCAGTATTTT.

The chain has TRBV30 and TRBJ2-2; D is undetermined. Germline CDR1 GTSNPN, CDR2 SVGIG (reference sequence). The CDR3 runs to 14 residues. V lost 2 bases and J 4 bases, leaving 11 bases between the germline ends. This CDR3 reads CAWSSEVITGELFF. In nucleotides, the CDR3 is TGTGCCTGGAGTTCAGAAGTAATCACCGGGGAGCTGTTTTTT.

This chain links TRBV6-1 with TRBJ2-3, with D possibly TRBD1 on 6 matching bases. V was trimmed by 0 bases and J by 2 bases, leaving 9 bases between them. The germline V gene has CDR1 MNHNS and CDR2 SASEGT. The CDR3 length is 15 residues. CDR3 in amino acids: CASSEAVGATDTQYF. CDR3 DNA sequence: TGTGCCAGCAGTGAAGCTGTGGGGGCCACAGATACGCAGTATTTT.

The sample holds one count of this clone. This chain joins TRBV4-1 and TRBJ2-7; maybe TRBD2 (7 bases). CDR3 length: 16 residues. The V gene's germline CDR1 is MGHRA and CDR2 YSYEKL. Trimming removed 1 base from V and 0 bases from J, with 13 bases in between. In DNA form, the CDR3 reads TGCGCCAGCAGCCAAGGTGTCGGGGGGCACTCCTACGAGCAGTACTTC. The encoded protein is CASSQGVGGHSYEQYF.

The chain recombines TRBV29-1 with TRBJ1-1, with a weak D call TRBD1 (5 bases). The CDR3 runs to 13 residues. With 8 bases removed from V and 0 bases from J, the gap between germline ends came to 13 bases. In germline, CDR1 is SQVTM, CDR2 ANQGSEA. CDR3: CSTATRVNTEAFF. The DNA of the CDR3 is TGCAGCACAGCGACCAGGGTGAACACTGAAGCTTTCTTT.

The chain recombines TRBV27 with TRBJ2-3, with TRBD1 as a possible D gene (6 bases). Germline assignment: CDR1 MNHEY and CDR2 SMNVEV (reference sequence). This CDR3 contains 15 residues. With 2 bases removed from V and 1 base from J, the gap between germline ends came to 10 bases. The CDR3 reads CASSLLGGGTDTQYF. CDR3 DNA: TGTGCCAGCAGTTTACTAGGGGGTGGCACAGATACGCAGTATTTT.

In nucleotides, the CDR3 is TGCGCCAGCAGCTTGGAACCAGGGGCTGGCGGAAACACCATATATTTT. Protein: CASSLEPGAGGNTIYF. The rearrangement joins TRBV5-1 to TRBJ1-3, with a weak D call TRBD1 (6 bases). CDR3 length: 16 amino acids. The V end lost 0 bases, the J end lost 4 bases, and 14 bases lay between the germline ends. The V gene's germline CDR1 is SGHRS and CDR2 YFSETQ.

This clone was observed once. This chain connects TRBV5-1 to TRBJ1-2, with 9 bases aligning to TRBD1. The junction had 18 bases not matched to a gene; V was cut back by 4 bases and J by 5 bases. The germline gives CDR1 SGHRS, CDR2 YFSETQ. The CDR3 covers 18 residues. The CDR3 protein is CASSPIRDQTGGVYGYTF. In DNA, the CDR3 is TGCGCCAGCAGCCCTATACGAGACCAGACAGGGGGTGTTTATGGCTACACCTTC.

The chain employs TRBV7-9 and TRBJ1-2, with D possibly TRBD1 on 5 matching bases. CDR3 size: 13 residues. V was pared by 1 base and J by 6 bases, with 9 bases between. CDR1 is SEHNR, CDR2 FQNEAQ, per germline (reference sequence). CDR3 in DNA: TGTGCCAGCAGCTTAGTCGGGGGGGATGGCTACACCTTC. Protein product: CASSLVGGDGYTF. Filled out from reference TRBV7-9 and TRBJ1-2, the complete variable domain reads DTGVSQNPRHKITKRGQNVTFRCDPISEHNRLYWYRQTLGQGPEFLTYFQNEAQLEKSRLLSDRFSAERPKGSFSTLEIQRTEQGDSAMYLCASSLVGGDGYTFGSGTRLTVV.

The rearrangement links TRBV19 to TRBJ1-3; 7 positions agree with TRBD1. The CDR3 extends over 16 amino acids. Trimming removed 5 bases from V and 0 bases from J; junction bases left unmatched: 7. Germline CDR1 and CDR2: LNHDA and SQIVND (reference sequence). The CDR3 nucleotides are TGTGCCAGTAGTCGAAGGGGACAGTCCTCTGGAAACACCATATATTTT. Amino acids: CASSRRGQSSGNTIYF.

This clone was found a few times. This sequence joins TRBV6-5 and TRBJ1-1; D is perhaps TRBD1 (5 bases). This CDR3 is 14 amino acids long. Germline CDR1 is MNHEY and CDR2 is SVGAGI. V dropped 6 bases and J dropped 10 bases, with 21 bases sitting between them. The CDR3 spells CASSLGRAEGAAFF. In DNA, the CDR3 is TGTGCCAGCAGCCTAGGCAGGGCAGAAGGGGCAGCTTTCTTT.